The rows below give T cell receptor beta chains drawn from one sample of a study of OX40 agonist ivuxolimab in advanced cancers. Assay used: immunoSEQ multiplex PCR; TCRdb lists only in-frame clones, some missing. This table holds tens of thousands of clones, about 86% found once. This sample comprised CD4+ or CD8+ T cells sorted from blood, obtained in a trial of the OX40 agonist ivuxolimab. Receptors originate from an adult with an advanced solid tumor such as melanoma, head and neck, liver or kidney cancer. Each CDR3 is given with its conserved first and last residue. Each record gives: V gene, clone size, J gene, D gene, CDR3 DNA, CDR3 protein. A D gene is named only where the DNA matches it firmly. Size values are once, few and many counts, or a class for expanded clones, and some rows have none.

TRBV4-1	-	TRBJ2-3	-	TGCGCCAGCAGCGAGAGTACAGATACGCAGTATTTT	CASSESTDTQYF
TRBV7-6	-	TRBJ2-1	-	TGTGCCAGCAGCTTAGGGAGGGAGGATGGGGGCGGGGAGCAGTTCTTC	CASSLGREDGGGEQFF
TRBV21-1	-	TRBJ2-1	-	TGTGCCAGCAGCAACGACAATGAGCAGTTCTTC	CASSNDNEQFF
TRBV12-5	-	TRBJ2-7	-	TGTGCTAGTGGTTCAACCAAAATACAAGATGGCGTTGCCCCCAACTACGAGCAGTACTTC	CASGSTKIQDGVAPNYEQYF
TRBV9	-	TRBJ2-3	-	TGTGCCAGCAGCCCCCAGACTCTGAGCACAGATACGCAGTATTTT	CASSPQTLSTDTQYF
TRBV5-1	few	TRBJ2-5	TRBD2	TGCGCCAGCAGCTTGACTAGCGGGGGGCCAGGGGAGACCCAGTACTTC	CASSLTSGGPGETQYF
TRBV25-1	-	TRBJ1-2	-	TGTGCCAGCAGTGAATATCGGGCGTATGGCTACACCTTC	CASSEYRAYGYTF
TRBV6-6	-	TRBJ1-2	-	TGTGCCAGCCTTAGGGGAACGGCCTATGGCTACACCTTC	CASLRGTAYGYTF
TRBV18	-	TRBJ1-4	-	TGTGCCAGCTCACCAGGGACGGGCACTGAAAAACTGTTTTTT	CASSPGTGTEKLFF
TRBV11-3	-	TRBJ2-7	TRBD1	TGTGCCAGCAGCTTAGATTCTGCCGGACAGGGCTACGAGCAGTACTTC	CASSLDSAGQGYEQYF
TRBV19	few	TRBJ2-7	-	TGTGCCAGTAGCCCCTTAACAGGGTCCCACGAGCAGTACTTC	CASSPLTGSHEQYF
TRBV10-3	-	TRBJ1-5	TRBD1	TGTGCCATCAGTGGTCAGTCAGGGGGCAGTCAGCCCCAGCATTTT	CAISGQSGGSQPQHF
TRBV13	-	TRBJ2-2	-	TGTGCCAGCAGCTTAAGGCAGGGGAGGACCGGGGAGCTGTTTTTT	CASSLRQGRTGELFF
TRBV5-4	-	TRBJ2-5	-	TGTGCCAGCAGCTTGAGTTACCGGGAAAGTCAAGAGACCCAGTACTTC	CASSLSYRESQETQYF
TRBV7-9	-	TRBJ2-1	TRBD1	TGTGCCAGCAGGAGGACAGGGAGCTCCTACAATGAGCAGTTCTTC	CASRRTGSSYNEQFF
TRBV27	once	TRBJ1-3	-	TGTGCCAGCAGTTTACAGGGGAACGGAAACACCATATATTTT	CASSLQGNGNTIYF
TRBV21-1	-	TRBJ1-1	-	TGTGCCAGCAGTCCGACAGGGAGGTTTCGGGCTTTCTTT	CASSPTGRFRAFF
TRBV14	-	TRBJ1-1	-	TGTGCCAGCAGCCCGCTATCCCCGACGGGCACTGAAGCTTTCTTT	CASSPLSPTGTEAFF
TRBV7-3	-	TRBJ2-1	TRBD1	TGTGCCAGCAGCTTAGGCGACAGGGGGCTTCATCGCAATGAGCAGTTCTTC	CASSLGDRGLHRNEQFF
TRBV11-2	few	TRBJ1-2	-	TGTGCCAGCAGCTTAGAACCGTCCGCTAACTATGGCTACACCTTC	CASSLEPSANYGYTF
TRBV7-8	-	TRBJ1-5	TRBD1	TGTGCCAGCAGCTTAGCCGGGACAGTCAATCAGCCCCAGCATTTT	CASSLAGTVNQPQHF
TRBV27	-	TRBJ1-4	TRBD1	TGTGCCAGCAGTTTATATGGGACAGCGGCTGGAAAACTGTTTTTT	CASSLYGTAAGKLFF
TRBV6-5	-	TRBJ1-2	TRBD1	TGTGCCAGCAGGGACAGGTTTTCCGGCTACACCTTC	CASRDRFSGYTF
TRBV7-3	once	TRBJ1-1	-	TGTGCCAGCAGCTCGGGGGGAGACACTGAAGCTTTCTTT	CASSSGGDTEAFF
TRBV9	-	TRBJ2-1	-	TGTGCCAGCAGCGTTGACAGGGGGCTAGCGGGAGACAATGAGCAGTTCTTC	CASSVDRGLAGDNEQFF
TRBV6-4	-	TRBJ2-1	-	TGTGCCAGCAGTGACTCGATCGGTGGTGAGCAGTTCTTC	CASSDSIGGEQFF
TRBV11-2	-	TRBJ2-2	-	TGTGCCAGCAGCTTAGAGCCGGCCGGGGAGCTGTTTTTT	CASSLEPAGELFF
TRBV5-6	-	TRBJ1-2	-	TGTGCCAGCAGCTTGCCGGCGACAGGCTATGGCTACACCTTC	CASSLPATGYGYTF
TRBV4-2	few	TRBJ1-1	TRBD1	TGTGCCAGCAGCCAAAGAAGACAGGGGAACACTGAAGCTTTCTTT	CASSQRRQGNTEAFF
TRBV16	-	TRBJ1-2	-	TGTGCCAGCAGCCAATCTCGAACAGGGAACGGCTACACCTTC	CASSQSRTGNGYTF
TRBV7-2	few	TRBJ1-2	TRBD1	TGTGCCAGCACCCCGGACAGGAAACTCTATGGCTACACCTTC	CASTPDRKLYGYTF
TRBV9	-	TRBJ1-1	-	TGTGCCAGCAGCGTAGGTACCGCGCAACGGCGGGCTTTCTTT	CASSVGTAQRRAFF
TRBV5-1	-	TRBJ2-1	-	TGCGCCAGCAGCTTAGGGGGGACTTCCTACAATGAGCAGTTCTTC	CASSLGGTSYNEQFF
TRBV4-3	-	TRBJ2-7	-	TGCGCCAGCAGCCAAGGCTTCTTCTCCTACGAGCAGTACTTC	CASSQGFFSYEQYF
TRBV28	-	TRBJ1-6	-	TGTGCCAGCAGCAGGGTATATGCCTTATATAATTCACCCCTCCACTTT	CASSRVYALYNSPLHF
TRBV5-4	-	TRBJ1-2	-	TGTGCCAGCAGCTTGCCAGGTACCCGGTTAGCCTATGGCTACACCTTC	CASSLPGTRLAYGYTF
TRBV11-3	-	TRBJ2-5	-	TGTGCCAGCAGCTTAGGCCGGGGTGGAGAGACCCAGTACTTC	CASSLGRGGETQYF
TRBV7-9	-	TRBJ2-1	-	TGTGCCAGCAGCCCGTATATCTCGAGGGACGCTTACAATGAGCAGTTCTTC	CASSPYISRDAYNEQFF
TRBV28	-	TRBJ2-2	-	TGTGCCAGCAGTTTATTAAGGTATGGGGCTCACCCACGACGGAGGGCGGGAAACGGCGGGGAGCTGTTTTTT	CASSLLRYGAHPRRRAGNGGELFF
TRBV2	-	TRBJ2-5	-	TGTGCCAGCACCACTCAGGGGCTGGAGACCCAGTACTTC	CASTTQGLETQYF
TRBV2	-	TRBJ1-3	-	TGTGCCAGCAGTGCAGAGGGGAGCTCTGGAAACACCATATATTTT	CASSAEGSSGNTIYF
TRBV9	-	TRBJ2-2	TRBD2	TGTGCCAGCTCTATTAGCGGGAGCAACACCGGGGAGCTGTTTTTT	CASSISGSNTGELFF
TRBV25-1	-	TRBJ2-2	TRBD2	TGTGCCAGCACCCCCGGGAGGAGGGACGGGACCGGGGAGCTGTTTTTT	CASTPGRRDGTGELFF
TRBV7-2	few	TRBJ2-2	TRBD2	TGTGCCAGCAGCCACGGACGGCTAGCGGGACGGGCCGGGGAGCTGTTTTTT	CASSHGRLAGRAGELFF
TRBV20-1	-	TRBJ2-7	-	TGCAGTGCTAGTCCCCTCTACGAGCAGTACTTC	CSASPLYEQYF